These T cell receptor beta chains were read from a single sample in a study of cytomegalovirus exposure and HLA in healthy donors. Data came from immunoSEQ multiplex PCR; TCRdb stores just in-frame clones and leaves some out. The sample includes tens of thousands of clones, roughly 67% of them seen just once. Sequences were obtained from PBMCs. The receptors were gathered from a man in his fifties or sixties in good health and CMV-seronegative. Each CDR3 is given with its conserved first and last residue. D genes are given only for firm matches. Not all rows give a size; the values are once, few, many and, for expanded clones, a class.

cdr3_aa cdr3_nt v_call d_call clone_size j_call
CASSLNAGGSSYNEQFF TGTGCCAGCAGCTTAAACGCGGGGGGCTCGTCCTACAATGAGCAGTTCTTC TRBV7-6 TRBD2 - TRBJ2-1
CASSDREGGGNEKLFF TGTGCCAGCAGCGATCGGGAGGGAGGCGGTAATGAAAAACTGTTTTTT TRBV5-4 - few TRBJ1-4
CASSYFSRKLNTEAFF TGTGCCAGCAGTTACTTCTCCAGGAAATTGAACACTGAAGCTTTCTTT TRBV6-5 - - TRBJ1-1
CASSPRQGQDYGYTF TGCGCCAGCAGCCCGAGACAGGGACAGGACTATGGCTACACCTTC TRBV5-1 TRBD1 - TRBJ1-2
CASSIFEGRNTEAFF TGTGCCAGTAGTATATTTGAGGGCAGGAACACTGAAGCTTTCTTT TRBV19 - - TRBJ1-1
CACDRPQETQYF TGTGCCTGCGACAGGCCCCAGGAGACCCAGTACTTC TRBV30 - - TRBJ2-5
CASRKQGLVSEANVLTF TGCGCCAGCAGGAAACAGGGTCTAGTATCGGAGGCCAACGTCCTGACTTTC TRBV10-2 - - TRBJ2-6
CASSPYRAQVAGGEAFF TGTGCCAGCAGCCCATACAGGGCCCAAGTGGCGGGGGGTGAAGCTTTCTTT TRBV14 - medium-sized TRBJ1-1
CASSVGRNSPLHF TGTGCCAGCAGCGTAGGTCGGAATTCACCCCTCCACTTT TRBV9 - few TRBJ1-6
CASSPRGGEKLFF TGTGCCAGCAGCCCCCGAGGTGGTGAAAAACTGTTTTTT TRBV11-2 - - TRBJ1-4
CASSLGRDQEKYTQYF TGTGCCAGCAGCTTGGGGCGGGACCAAGAGAAATATACGCAGTATTTT TRBV5-4 - - TRBJ2-3
CASSQEGTGGGELFF TGTGCCAGCAGCCAAGAAGGGACAGGGGGCGGGGAGCTGTTTTTT TRBV4-2 TRBD1 - TRBJ2-2
CASLGQRFYSNEQFF TGTGCCAGCCTAGGGCAGCGGTTCTACTCTAATGAGCAGTTCTTC TRBV2 - once TRBJ2-1
CATYTDTQYF TGCGCCACCTACACAGATACGCAGTATTTT TRBV10-1 - - TRBJ2-3
CASSLDGDTLYEQYF TGTGCCAGCAGCTTGGATGGGGACACACTCTACGAGCAGTACTTC TRBV5-4 - - TRBJ2-7
CASSPRQGIDTEAFF TGTGCCAGCTCACCCAGACAGGGGATTGACACTGAAGCTTTCTTT TRBV18 TRBD1 - TRBJ1-1
CASSYLAGKGEQYF TGTGCCAGCAGTTACCTAGCGGGGAAAGGCGAGCAGTACTTC TRBV6-6 TRBD2 - TRBJ2-7
CASSGNDRFSGNTIYF TGTGCCAGCAGCGGGAACGACAGATTCTCTGGAAACACCATATATTTT TRBV5-4 - - TRBJ1-3
CASIGQGDEQYF TGTGCCAGCATTGGACAAGGTGACGAGCAGTACTTC TRBV27 - - TRBJ2-7